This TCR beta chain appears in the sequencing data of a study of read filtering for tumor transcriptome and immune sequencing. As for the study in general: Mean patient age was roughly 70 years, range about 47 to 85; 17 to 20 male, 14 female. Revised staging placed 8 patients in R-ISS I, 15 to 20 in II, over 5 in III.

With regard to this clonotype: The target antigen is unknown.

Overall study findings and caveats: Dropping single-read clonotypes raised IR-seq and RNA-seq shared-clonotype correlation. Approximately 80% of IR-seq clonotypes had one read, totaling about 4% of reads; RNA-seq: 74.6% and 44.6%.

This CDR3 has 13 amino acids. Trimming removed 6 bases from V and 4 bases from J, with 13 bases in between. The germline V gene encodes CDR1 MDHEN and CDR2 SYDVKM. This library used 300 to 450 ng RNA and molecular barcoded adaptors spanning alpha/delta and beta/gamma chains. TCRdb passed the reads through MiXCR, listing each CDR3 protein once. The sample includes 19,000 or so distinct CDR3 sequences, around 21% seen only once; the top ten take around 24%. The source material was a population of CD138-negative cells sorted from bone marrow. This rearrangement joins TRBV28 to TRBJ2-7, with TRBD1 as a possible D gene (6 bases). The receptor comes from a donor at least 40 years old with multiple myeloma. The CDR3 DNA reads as TGTGCCAGCAGCAACAACAGGGCATACGAGCAGTACTTC. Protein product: CASSNNRAYEQYF.